Below, 16 T cell receptor beta chains from the same sample are listed, as sequenced in a study of identical twins. A single record per CDR3 protein comes from TCRdb applying MiXCR to the 5' RACE reads. The sample carries 690,000 or so distinct CDR3 sequences, around 6% recorded once. Sequencing used naive T cells sorted from blood. The receptors come from a man between 18 and 29 years old in good health.

This clonotype was found many times. The chain employs TRBV29-1 and TRBJ2-7; 11 nucleotides match TRBD2. Germline assignment: CDR1 SQVTM and CDR2 ANQGSEA. The CDR3 has 14 residues. Trimming cost V 4 bases and J 3 bases; bases outside gene matches: 5. CDR3 residues: CSVGLAGFLYEQYF. The CDR3 nucleotides are TGCAGCGTTGGACTAGCGGGGTTCCTCTACGAGCAGTACTTC.

This clonotype was seen only a few times. In nucleotides, the CDR3 is TGTGCCAGCAGCTTGTCGTGGGTAGATACGCAGTATTTT. Its protein product is CASSLSWVDTQYF. This chain links TRBV7-7 with TRBJ2-3; D not resolved. The CDR3 runs to 13 residues. V lost 3 bases to trimming and J lost 5 bases, with 9 bases between them. Germline V lookup: CDR1 SSHAT, CDR2 FNYEAQ (reference sequence).

This clonotype has a count of ten or more. V gene TRBV20-1 combines with J gene TRBJ2-3; a weak D match, TRBD2 (6 bases). The CDR3 sequence is 13 residues long. With 5 bases removed from V and 1 base from J, the gap between germline ends came to 10 bases. The germline gives CDR1 DFQATT, CDR2 SNEGSKA (reference sequence). CDR3 region: CSAGGWGTDTQYF. The CDR3 coding sequence is TGCAGTGCTGGAGGGTGGGGCACAGATACGCAGTATTTT.

This clonotype showed up many times. J is TRBJ2-2 and V is TRBV20-1, with D hard to call. CDR1 is DFQATT and CDR2 is SNEGSKA in the germline V gene (reference sequence). V gave up 5 bases and J gave up 0 bases, with 13 bases separating them. The CDR3 extends over 15 amino acids. CDR3 DNA: TGCAGTGCTTCTCGATGGGCGGCGAACACCGGGGAGCTGTTTTTT. It is translated as CSASRWAANTGELFF.

This clonotype was counted a few times. The chain joins TRBV5-1 to TRBJ2-1; 14 bases are a match to TRBD2. V shed 2 bases and J 7 bases; nucleotides not matched to a gene: 5. CDR1 SGHRS and CDR2 YFSETQ come from the germline V gene. The length of the CDR3 is 16 residues. The CDR3 nucleotides read TGCGCCAGCAGCTTTTCCGGGACTAGCGGGGGTAATGAGCAGTTCTTC. As protein: CASSFSGTSGGNEQFF.

In this sample, this clonotype turned up many times. The rearrangement joins TRBV6-6 to TRBJ2-2; tentative D call: TRBD2 (6 bases). The CDR3 contains 11 residues. CDR1 is MNHNY, CDR2 SVGAGI, per germline (reference sequence). The V gene lost 8 bases and the J gene lost 7 bases, with 8 bases spanning the gap. CDR3 sequence: CASAGSGELFF. The CDR3 bases are TGTGCCAGCGCGGGAAGCGGGGAGCTGTTTTTT.

This clonotype was observed at least ten times. The CDR3 region has the DNA TGCGCCAGCAGCTTGTCCACCCCTCGCGGGGAGCTGTTTTTT. It codes for CASSLSTPRGELFF. The rearrangement links TRBV5-1 to TRBJ2-2, with D uncertain. V was shortened by 1 base and J by 7 bases, with 11 bases between the two germline ends. The CDR3 extends over 14 amino acids. CDR1 is SGHRS and CDR2 is YFSETQ in the germline V gene.

The J gene is TRBJ2-3, the V gene TRBV9; unclear D gene. With 1 base removed from V and 6 bases from J, the gap between germline ends came to 15 bases. This CDR3 is 15 amino acids long. The germline gives CDR1 SGDLS, CDR2 YYNGEE. The CDR3 region is CASSVIGHSGDTQYF. DNA of the CDR3: TGTGCCAGCAGCGTAATAGGTCACTCTGGGGATACGCAGTATTTT.

This clonotype came up many times. This sequence joins TRBV6-1 and TRBJ2-1; D tentatively reads TRBD1 or TRBD2 (5 bases each). The CDR3 loop spans 15 amino acids. The V and J ends lost 4 bases and 4 bases respectively, with 14 bases between them. The germline gives CDR1 MNHNS, CDR2 SASEGT. CDR3 amino acids: CASSANLGVYNEQFF. CDR3 coding DNA: TGTGCCAGCAGTGCCAATCTGGGGGTTTACAATGAGCAGTTCTTC.

In this sample, this clonotype turned up many times. The chain joins TRBV15 to TRBJ2-1; 11 bases are shared with TRBD2. Germline V gene sequence: CDR1 LNHNV, CDR2 YYDKDF (reference sequence). This CDR3 is built from 15 residues. Losses at the gene ends were 6 bases for V and 2 bases for J; bases not matched to a gene: 3. CDR3 in DNA: TGTGCCACCAGGACTAGCGGGATTCCCTACAATGAGCAGTTCTTC. Protein product: CATRTSGIPYNEQFF.

Worth noting for this clonotype: This may stem from a read error, because a much larger clone lies one nucleotide away. The V gene is TRBV20-1, the J gene TRBJ2-1, with TRBD2 as a possible D gene (6 bases). This CDR3 has 15 residues. Germline values: CDR1 DFQATT, CDR2 SNEGSKA (reference sequence). CDR3 nucleotide sequence: TGCAGTGCTATGTACGGGAGAATATCCTGCAATGAGCAGTTCTTC. Protein sequence: CSAMYGRISCNEQFF.

This clonotype has a count of ten or more. The chain links TRBV11-2 to TRBJ1-2; TRBD1 might be the D (6 bases). Germline assignment: CDR1 SGHAT and CDR2 FQNNGV. Deletions cut 5 bases from V and 2 bases from J, with 12 bases between. The CDR3 consists of 14 residues. The CDR3, as DNA: TGTGCCAGCAGCCCCAGGGGTTTCAACTATGGCTACACCTTC. This gives the protein CASSPRGFNYGYTF.

This clonotype showed up many times. The rearrangement uses TRBV5-1 and TRBJ1-1; 11 nucleotides align to TRBD1. V lost 0 bases, J lost 9 bases, and 7 bases stayed unmatched. This CDR3 has 15 amino acids. From germline, CDR1 is SGHRS and CDR2 YFSETQ. CDR3 amino acids: CASSLEPGQGDKAFF. CDR3 bases: TGCGCCAGCAGCTTGGAACCGGGACAGGGGGACAAAGCTTTCTTT.

This clonotype has more than one count but fewer than ten. This chain connects TRBV27 to TRBJ2-3; D not certain. The CDR3 loop spans 13 amino acids. Germline-derived CDR1 and CDR2 are MNHEY and SMNVEV (reference sequence). V was shortened by 5 bases and J by 2 bases, with 8 bases between the two germline ends. The CDR3 DNA reads as TGTGCCAGCAGTCCGGCCAACACAGATACGCAGTATTTT. Translated: CASSPANTDTQYF.

This clonotype appeared a few times. The rearrangement joins TRBV5-1 to TRBJ1-1; D possibly corresponds to TRBD1 (5 bases). The CDR3 length is 14 residues. In germline, CDR1 is SGHRS, CDR2 YFSETQ. The V end lost 4 bases, the J end lost 1 base, and 11 bases lay between the germline ends. The CDR3 loop reads CASSPATANTEAFF. CDR3 DNA: TGCGCCAGCAGCCCCGCGACAGCGAACACTGAAGCTTTCTTT.

This clonotype was counted at least ten times. V usage is TRBV12-3 or TRBV12-4 and J usage is TRBJ2-5; D gene uncertain. This CDR3 has 14 amino acids. V was cut by 6 bases and J by 2 bases, with 13 bases left in between. The CDR3 protein is CASSVTVDQETQYF. CDR3 bases: TGTGCCAGCAGCGTCACGGTTGATCAAGAGACCCAGTACTTC.